The 29 T cell receptor beta chains below all came from one sample that was sequenced in a study of naive and memory T cell subsets. Four PCR rounds used nested alpha and beta constant region primers plus the SP2 primer. From the UMI-ligation and nested PCR reads, TCRdb called clonotypes with MiXCR, one entry per CDR3 protein. The sample comprises around 33,000 distinct CDR3 sequences, 5.5% to 7.5% of which are singletons, and approximately 3.1% rests with the top ten. As to treatment: skin biopsy from PPD injection site in Mantoux-positive individual. TCR cDNA received a 3' ligated oligonucleotide that carried a UMI. The sequencing used skin, collected from a tuberculin skin test site. The source of these receptors is an adult in good health.

In its sample, this clonotype was seen a few times. In nucleotides, the CDR3 is TGTGCCAGCAGCCAAGACCCCAGGAGCGGGGGGGCCGTGGGGCAGTTCTTC. This translates into CASSQDPRSGGAVGQFF. The chain is built from TRBV3-1 and TRBJ2-1; TRBD2 matches 10 bases. Germline CDR1 reads LGHDT; CDR2 reads YNNKEL (reference sequence). The CDR3 covers 17 residues. Trimming at V came to 0 bases and at J to 12 bases, leaving 14 bases not matched to a gene.

The table lists this clonotype with many counts. The chain employs TRBV11-3 and TRBJ2-3; 9 nucleotides align to TRBD2. Germline CDR1 SGHNT, CDR2 YENEEA. The CDR3 contains 17 residues. V was pared by 0 bases and J by 7 bases, with 11 bases of the junction left unmatched. The CDR3, as DNA: TGTGCCAGCAGCTTAGATATCGGCGGGGGGGCTCGAAATACGCAGTATTTT. Translating it yields CASSLDIGGGARNTQYF.

This clonotype has only a few counts. For the CDR3, the DNA is TGTGCCAGCAGCAGGTCCCGGGACAGGTTTAATACGCAGTATTTT. This encodes CASSRSRDRFNTQYF. The J gene is TRBJ2-3, the V gene TRBV11-2, with 8 positions matching TRBD1. Germline values: CDR1 SGHAT, CDR2 FQNNGV. The CDR3 is 15 residues long. V shed 5 bases, J shed 7 bases, and the junction held 11 bases outside the gene matches.

This clonotype occurred many times. The J gene is TRBJ2-3, the V gene TRBV29-1, with a tentative D call TRBD2 (6 bases). The CDR3 is 13 residues long. Looked up from germline, CDR1 is SQVTM and CDR2 is ANQGSEA. The CDR3 is CGFWTGVTDTQYF. CDR3 DNA sequence: TGCGGGTTTTGGACGGGGGTCACAGATACGCAGTATTTT.

This clonotype was found many times. This chain uses TRBV19 with TRBJ2-7; D perhaps matches TRBD1 (6 bases). The CDR3 extends over 13 amino acids. CDR1 LNHDA and CDR2 SQIVND come from the germline V gene (reference sequence). Trimming cost V 5 bases and J 2 bases, with 10 bases left between them. This chain's CDR3 is CASSSQGPYEQYF. The DNA of the CDR3 is TGTGCCAGTAGTTCACAGGGACCCTACGAGCAGTACTTC.

Notes on this clonotype: The DNA is omitted, as the CDR3 cannot be located on it reliably, and the CDR3 follows TCRdb's listing. J is TRBJ1-3 and V is TRBV20-1; no DNA check was done on the table's D call, TRBD1. Per germline, CDR1 DFQATT and CDR2 SNEGSKA (reference sequence). The CDR3 numbers 13 amino acids, ends counted. CDR3 region: CSAPFGAGNTIYF.

The sample holds many counts of this clonotype. A junction boundary mismatches the germline segment, possibly from a read error. V usage is TRBV3-1 and J usage is TRBJ2-6; D ambiguous. The CDR3 consists of 17 residues. Germline-derived CDR1 and CDR2 are LGHDT and YNNKEL (reference sequence). The CDR3 region has the DNA TGTGCCAGCAGCCAACTCCTGGGCGAGTCTGCGGCCAACGTCCTGACTTTC. As protein: CASSQLLGESAANVLTF.

Many counts were recorded for this clonotype. The chain links TRBV11-2 to TRBJ2-3; D gene ambiguous. Trimming took 3 bases from V and 3 from J, leaving 10 bases between them. This CDR3 comprises 14 residues. Germline CDR1 is SGHAT and CDR2 is FQNNGV. The chain's CDR3 is CASSFSGPTDTQYF. For the CDR3, the DNA is TGTGCCAGCAGCTTTTCCGGACCTACAGATACGCAGTATTTT.

This clonotype was found a few times. This may be a read error, as it is one base from a much larger clone. The chain combines TRBV6-1 with TRBJ1-5, with D possibly matching TRBD1 (5 bases). Deletions cut 3 bases from V and 2 bases from J, with 14 bases between. This CDR3 is 16 amino acids long. Per the germline V gene, CDR1 is MNHNS and CDR2 is SASEGT. CDR3 region: CASSETRQGCNQPQHF. In DNA, the CDR3 is TGTGCCAGCAGTGAGACGCGTCAGGGCTGCAATCAGCCCCAGCATTTT.

The sample holds many counts of this clonotype. The rearrangement uses TRBV6-6 and TRBJ2-3, with 8 positions matching TRBD2. The V gene end was trimmed by 4 bases and the J gene end by 2 bases; junction bases not matched to a gene: 8. The CDR3 has 16 amino acids. CDR1 is MNHNY, CDR2 SVGAGI, per germline (reference sequence). In nucleotides, the CDR3 is TGTGCCAGCAGTTCTGCTGGCGGGGGGATCACAGATACGCAGTATTTT. Its protein is CASSSAGGGITDTQYF.

This clonotype was counted ten times or more. The rearrangement joins TRBV7-6 to TRBJ2-2; D assignment may be TRBD1 or TRBD2 (5 bases each). CDR1 SGHVS and CDR2 FNYEAQ come from the germline V gene. Trimming pared 1 base from V and 13 bases from J, leaving 7 bases between. The CDR3 sequence is 11 residues long. CDR3 bases: TGTGCCAGCAGCTTAGGGGGGATGCTGTTTTTT. Its translation is CASSLGGMLFF. Based on the CDR3 plus reference TRBV7-6 and TRBJ2-2, the full variable domain is GAGVSQSPRYKVTKRGQDVALRCDPISGHVSLYWYRQALGQGPEFLTYFNYEAQQDKSGLPNDRFSAERPEGSISTLTIQRTEQRDSAMYRCASSLGGMLFFGEGSRLTVL.

This chain links TRBV18 with TRBJ2-7; no definite D call. Germline V gene sequence: CDR1 KGHSH, CDR2 LQKENI. This CDR3 is built from 16 residues. V lost 2 bases and J 7 bases, leaving 21 bases between the germline ends. The CDR3 DNA is TGTGCCAGCTCACCATCTGGCGTTGGGCCCATTGGGGAGCAGTACTTC. It specifies CASSPSGVGPIGEQYF.

The chain is built from TRBV7-2 and TRBJ2-7; D remains ambiguous. The V end lost 6 bases, the J end lost 2 bases, and 8 bases lay between the germline ends. Germline CDR1 is SGHTA and CDR2 is FQGNSA. There are 12 residues in the CDR3. CDR3 in DNA: TGTGCCAGCAGTCGAAGGGCCTACGAGCAGTACTTC. Its protein is CASSRRAYEQYF. Variable domain in full (rest from reference TRBV7-2 and TRBJ2-7): GAGVSQSPSNKVTEKGKDVELRCDPISGHTALYWYRQSLGQGLEFLIYFQGNSAPDKSGLPSDRFSAERTGGSVSTLTIQRTQQEDSAVYLCASSRRAYEQYFGPGTRLTVT.

DNA of the CDR3: TGTGCCTCCGAGGGCGAGAGTACTGAAGCTTTCTTT. It translates to CASEGESTEAFF. V and J are TRBV19 and TRBJ1-1; unclear D gene. In germline, CDR1 is LNHDA, CDR2 SQIVND (reference sequence). Trimming removed 11 bases at V and 5 bases at J, with 15 bases between. This CDR3 is 12 amino acids long.

This clonotype occurred a few times. A much larger clone lies one base from this, so it may be a read error. The CDR3 nucleotides read TGTGCCAGCAGCCCTGGACTGAAACTCTATGGCGACACCTTC. Translated, it gives CASSPGLKLYGDTF. This chain links TRBV11-2 with TRBJ1-2; D remains ambiguous. The CDR3 has 14 amino acids. Germline V gene data show CDR1 as SGHAT and CDR2 as FQNNGV.

This clonotype showed up many times. The gene calls are TRBV10-3 and TRBJ1-5, with 7 bases aligning to TRBD1. The junction had 4 bases not matched to a gene; V was cut back by 6 bases and J by 2 bases. The germline CDR1 and CDR2 sequences are ENHRY and SYGVKD. The CDR3 spans 14 residues. The CDR3 DNA is TGTGCCATCAGCCTTACAGGGGGCAATCAGCCCCAGCATTTT. Translating it yields CAISLTGGNQPQHF.

This clonotype was found many times. The V call is TRBV6-2 or TRBV6-3, the J call TRBJ2-7; no definite D call. The CDR3 runs to 13 residues. Germline CDR1 is MNHEY and CDR2 is SVGEGT. Between the trimmed V and J ends, which lost 0 bases and 3 bases, there was a span of 6 bases. Here the CDR3 reads CASSYSNNYEQYF. CDR3 in DNA: TGTGCCAGCAGTTACTCGAATAACTACGAGCAGTACTTC.

The rearrangement uses TRBV7-9 and TRBJ1-2, with TRBD1 matching 8 bases. The V segment lost 6 bases and the J segment 5 bases; nucleotides outside the gene matches: 8. The CDR3 consists of 14 residues. CDR1 is SEHNR, CDR2 FQNEAQ, per germline (reference sequence). CDR3 DNA: TGTGCCAGCAGACCAGGGGGCACTTGGTATGGCTACACCTTC. This sequence encodes CASRPGGTWYGYTF.

This clonotype was recorded at least ten times. DNA for the CDR3: TGTGCCAGCAGTTACCCCGAGGTCCTAGCGGGGATTTCTGGGGCCAACGTCCTGACTTTC. Translating gives CASSYPEVLAGISGANVLTF. The chain joins TRBV6-2 or TRBV6-3 to TRBJ2-6; TRBD2 matches at 9 bases. Germline assignment: CDR1 MNHEY and CDR2 SVGEGT. This CDR3 comprises 20 residues. V was clipped by 2 bases and J by 1 base; unmatched bases: 12.

This clonotype was seen repeatedly, ten times or more. The gene calls are TRBV29-1 and TRBJ1-2; maybe TRBD1 (5 bases). The germline V gene has CDR1 SQVTM and CDR2 ANQGSEA. V was pared by 3 bases and J by 3 bases, with 8 bases between. The CDR3 has 12 amino acids. The CDR3 region has the DNA TGCAGCGTTGAGGGGGAGTACTATGGCTACACCTTC. Protein sequence: CSVEGEYYGYTF.

The chain is built from TRBV12-3 or TRBV12-4 and TRBJ1-2; the D gene is possibly TRBD1 (5 bases). V lost 3 bases and J 9 bases, leaving 14 bases between the germline ends. CDR3 length: 13 amino acids. CDR3 sequence: CASSFFLEGSYTF. CDR3 DNA: TGTGCCAGCAGTTTCTTCCTCGAGGGGAGCTACACCTTC.

The rearrangement links TRBV18 to TRBJ2-2; the D is unclear. The CDR3 is 15 residues long. Trimming shortened V by 6 bases and J by 1 base, and 12 bases separated the two germline ends. CDR1 and CDR2 from the germline V gene are KGHSH and LQKENI. CDR3 protein: CASSPADLNTGELFF. The CDR3 DNA sequence: TGTGCCAGCTCCCCGGCAGACCTGAACACCGGGGAGCTGTTTTTT.

This clonotype came up many times. Written as DNA, the CDR3 is TGCAGTGCTGCAAAGGGGACAGGGCTAGGGTACGAGCAGTACTTC. It translates to CSAAKGTGLGYEQYF. The chain joins TRBV20-1 to TRBJ2-7; 9 bases line up with TRBD1. The junction had 12 bases not matched to a gene; V was cut back by 5 bases and J by 4 bases. Germline loops: CDR1 DFQATT, CDR2 SNEGSKA (reference sequence). The CDR3 has 15 residues.

The chain employs TRBV3-1 and TRBJ2-5; D might be TRBD2 (5 bases). In germline, CDR1 is LGHDT, CDR2 YNNKEL (reference sequence). V was cut by 5 bases and J by 4 bases, with 14 bases left in between. The CDR3 covers 14 residues. The CDR3 nucleotides are TGTGCCAGCAGCGACATGGGGAGCAGAGAGACCCAGTACTTC. It codes for CASSDMGSRETQYF.

This clonotype showed up many times. This chain joins TRBV6-2 or TRBV6-3 and TRBJ2-1, with D unresolved. This CDR3 region has 12 residues. Germline values: CDR1 MNHEY, CDR2 SVGEGT. V dropped 0 bases and J dropped 10 bases, with 7 bases sitting between them. The CDR3 nucleotides are TGTGCCAGCAGTTACTCGAACGGCGAGCAGTTCTTC. Its translation: CASSYSNGEQFF.

This clonotype was observed a handful of times. V gene TRBV5-1 combines with J gene TRBJ1-2; unclear D gene. The CDR3 contains 15 residues. Per the germline V gene, CDR1 is SGHRS and CDR2 is YFSETQ. Trimming left V 0 bases short and J 3 bases short, with 12 bases between. The CDR3 coding sequence is TGCGCCAGCAGCTTGGGCGACAACTTCTACTATGGCTACACCTTC. It is translated as CASSLGDNFYYGYTF. The full variable domain, completed using reference TRBV5-1 and TRBJ1-2, is KAGVTQTPRYLIKTRGQQVTLSCSPISGHRSVSWYQQTPGQGLQFLFEYFSETQRNKGNFPGRFSGRQFSNSRSEMNVSTLELGDSALYLCASSLGDNFYYGYTFGSGTRLTVV.

This clonotype was found many times. The chain joins TRBV2 to TRBJ2-1; D call uncertain. Per the germline V gene, CDR1 is SNHLY and CDR2 is FYNNEI. This CDR3 comprises 15 residues. V dropped 1 base and J dropped 5 bases, with 12 bases sitting between them. The CDR3 sequence: CASSEVEKYHNEQFF. The DNA for the CDR3 is TGTGCCAGCAGTGAAGTAGAGAAGTACCACAATGAGCAGTTCTTC.

This clonotype qualifies as medium-sized. V is TRBV6-1 and J is TRBJ2-3; 10 bases match TRBD1. Germline V gene sequence: CDR1 MNHNS, CDR2 SASEGT. CDR3 length: 14 residues. The V segment lost 8 bases and the J segment 2 bases; nucleotides outside the gene matches: 4. The CDR3 region is CASRDRGNTDTQYF. The DNA of the CDR3 is TGTGCCAGCCGGGACAGGGGTAACACAGATACGCAGTATTTT.

The table lists this clonotype with many counts. This chain joins TRBV19 and TRBJ2-7, with D uncertain. Germline CDR1 and CDR2: LNHDA and SQIVND (reference sequence). Trimming took off 7 bases at V and 5 bases at J, with 12 bases between the two ends. The CDR3 runs to 12 residues. This CDR3 is CASNQAPHEQYF. The CDR3 bases are TGTGCCAGTAATCAGGCCCCCCACGAGCAGTACTTC.